A selection of T cell receptor beta chains follows, all from one sample in a study of vaccination effects on CD4 cells after COVID-19. TCRdb's copy holds only in-frame clones and misses some; the assay was immunoSEQ multiplex PCR. This sample has over 25,000 clones, with about 70% found just once. For these TCRs, the target antigens are not known. Sequences were derived from CD4+ T cells from PBMCs cultured with SARS-CoV-2 spike peptides, sampled before COVID-19 vaccination. These receptors were obtained from a human donor who received a COVID-19 vaccine. CDR3s include the opening cysteine and the closing phenylalanine or tryptophan. Fields, in order: D gene, J gene, V gene, clone size, CDR3 protein, CDR3 DNA. A D gene is named only where the DNA matches it firmly. Not every row has a clone size; where given, it reads once, few, many or a size class.

D gene: TRBD2; J gene: TRBJ2-7; V gene: TRBV9; clone size: NA; CDR3 protein: CASSVLAGAYEQYF; CDR3 DNA: TGTGCCAGCAGCGTCCTAGCGGGGGCCTACGAGCAGTACTTC
D gene: NA; J gene: TRBJ2-2; V gene: TRBV5-1; clone size: NA; CDR3 protein: CASSLSGTTGELFF; CDR3 DNA: TGCGCCAGCAGCTTATCAGGGACCACCGGGGAGCTGTTTTTT
D gene: TRBD1; J gene: TRBJ1-6; V gene: TRBV27; clone size: NA; CDR3 protein: CASSDRQGTSPLHF; CDR3 DNA: TGTGCCAGCAGTGATCGACAGGGGACTTCACCCCTCCACTTT
D gene: NA; J gene: TRBJ2-1; V gene: TRBV24-1; clone size: NA; CDR3 protein: CATSDLKNEQFF; CDR3 DNA: TGTGCCACCAGTGATTTAAAAAATGAGCAGTTCTTC
D gene: TRBD1; J gene: TRBJ1-4; V gene: TRBV2; clone size: NA; CDR3 protein: CASRSSFGDSPEKLFF; CDR3 DNA: TGTGCCAGCAGGTCTAGCTTCGGGGACAGTCCGGAAAAACTGTTTTTT
D gene: TRBD1; J gene: TRBJ1-1; V gene: TRBV14; clone size: NA; CDR3 protein: CASSQVRDSLGVNTEAFF; CDR3 DNA: TGTGCCAGCAGCCAAGTAAGGGACAGCTTAGGGGTGAACACTGAAGCTTTCTTT
D gene: NA; J gene: TRBJ2-7; V gene: TRBV5-6; clone size: few; CDR3 protein: CASSLRRDPSYEQYF; CDR3 DNA: TGTGCCAGCAGCTTGAGGAGGGACCCTAGCTACGAGCAGTACTTC
D gene: NA; J gene: TRBJ1-2; V gene: TRBV18; clone size: NA; CDR3 protein: CASSPAGINYGYTF; CDR3 DNA: TGTGCCAGCTCCCCGGCCGGGATCAACTATGGCTACACCTTC
D gene: TRBD1; J gene: TRBJ1-3; V gene: TRBV27; clone size: NA; CDR3 protein: CASRGGAGGGNTIYF; CDR3 DNA: TGTGCCAGCAGGGGGGGAGCAGGGGGTGGAAACACCATATATTTT
D gene: NA; J gene: TRBJ1-1; V gene: TRBV4-1; clone size: few; CDR3 protein: CASSQEGWNTEAFF; CDR3 DNA: TGCGCCAGCAGCCAAGAAGGGTGGAACACTGAAGCTTTCTTT
D gene: NA; J gene: TRBJ1-2; V gene: TRBV11-2; clone size: few; CDR3 protein: CASSPTTGYGYTF; CDR3 DNA: TGTGCCAGCAGCCCCACCACTGGCTATGGCTACACCTTC
D gene: NA; J gene: TRBJ1-2; V gene: TRBV6-4; clone size: NA; CDR3 protein: CASSEDPGNGYTF; CDR3 DNA: TGTGCCAGCAGTGAGGACCCTGGGAATGGCTACACCTTC
D gene: NA; J gene: TRBJ1-2; V gene: TRBV18; clone size: NA; CDR3 protein: CASSPAQGKDYGYTF; CDR3 DNA: TGTGCCAGCTCACCGGCACAGGGAAAGGACTATGGCTACACCTTC
D gene: NA; J gene: TRBJ1-1; V gene: TRBV20-1; clone size: few; CDR3 protein: CSARDLRAAFF; CDR3 DNA: TGCAGTGCTAGAGATCTGCGTGCGGCTTTCTTT
D gene: NA; J gene: TRBJ2-7; V gene: TRBV6-5; clone size: NA; CDR3 protein: CASSSYGTNYEQYF; CDR3 DNA: TGTGCCAGCAGTTCGTACGGGACAAACTACGAGCAGTACTTC
D gene: TRBD1; J gene: TRBJ2-7; V gene: TRBV6-6; clone size: NA; CDR3 protein: CASRRTTGDFYEQYF; CDR3 DNA: TGTGCCAGCAGACGAACGACAGGGGATTTCTACGAGCAGTACTTC
D gene: TRBD2; J gene: TRBJ2-5; V gene: TRBV6-5; clone size: NA; CDR3 protein: CASSRTSGTTGTQYF; CDR3 DNA: TGTGCCAGCAGTAGGACTAGCGGGACAACTGGGACCCAGTACTTC
D gene: NA; J gene: TRBJ2-1; V gene: TRBV5-1; clone size: once; CDR3 protein: CASSSRGYKQFF; CDR3 DNA: TGCGCCAGCAGCTCCAGGGGATATAAGCAGTTCTTC
D gene: TRBD2; J gene: TRBJ2-1; V gene: TRBV6-1; clone size: once; CDR3 protein: CASSELAGGPNEQFF; CDR3 DNA: TGTGCCAGCAGTGAACTAGCGGGAGGGCCCAATGAGCAGTTCTTC
D gene: NA; J gene: TRBJ2-2; V gene: TRBV10-1; clone size: NA; CDR3 protein: CASSSRGKWAGELFF; CDR3 DNA: TGCGCCAGCAGTTCCAGGGGAAAGTGGGCCGGGGAGCTGTTTTTT
D gene: NA; J gene: TRBJ1-1; V gene: TRBV10-1; clone size: NA; CDR3 protein: CASSDQNTEAFF; CDR3 DNA: TGCGCCAGCAGTGACCAGAACACTGAAGCTTTCTTT
D gene: TRBD1; J gene: TRBJ2-5; V gene: TRBV7-6; clone size: NA; CDR3 protein: CASSLSWDSSETQYF; CDR3 DNA: TGTGCCAGCAGCCTCTCGTGGGACAGTTCAGAGACCCAGTACTTC
D gene: TRBD2; J gene: TRBJ2-1; V gene: TRBV5-1; clone size: once; CDR3 protein: CASSLTSGRKPEQFF; CDR3 DNA: TGCGCCAGCAGCTTGACTAGCGGGAGGAAACCTGAGCAGTTCTTC
D gene: TRBD2; J gene: TRBJ2-3; V gene: TRBV18; clone size: NA; CDR3 protein: CASSPSLVLSGGSTDTQYF; CDR3 DNA: TGTGCCAGCTCACCCTCCCTAGTGTTAAGCGGGGGGTCGACAGATACGCAGTATTTT
D gene: NA; J gene: TRBJ2-7; V gene: TRBV9; clone size: NA; CDR3 protein: CASSVGIRDSYEQYF; CDR3 DNA: TGTGCCAGCAGCGTAGGGATCCGGGACTCCTACGAGCAGTACTTC
D gene: NA; J gene: TRBJ2-1; V gene: TRBV27; clone size: NA; CDR3 protein: CASRDRPGGREQFF; CDR3 DNA: TGTGCCAGCAGGGACAGGCCCGGGGGGAGAGAGCAGTTCTTC
D gene: NA; J gene: TRBJ2-1; V gene: TRBV4-2; clone size: NA; CDR3 protein: CASSQERLSINEQFF; CDR3 DNA: TGTGCCAGCAGCCAAGAGCGACTTTCCATCAATGAGCAGTTCTTC
D gene: NA; J gene: TRBJ1-3; V gene: TRBV6-5; clone size: NA; CDR3 protein: CASRGRFSGNTIYF; CDR3 DNA: TGTGCCAGCAGGGGACGATTCTCTGGAAACACCATATATTTT
D gene: NA; J gene: TRBJ1-2; V gene: TRBV29-1; clone size: few; CDR3 protein: CSVEVSASRGYTF; CDR3 DNA: TGCAGCGTTGAAGTATCCGCATCTCGCGGCTACACCTTC
D gene: TRBD2; J gene: TRBJ2-1; V gene: TRBV2; clone size: NA; CDR3 protein: CASSESLLAGSYYNEQFF; CDR3 DNA: TGTGCCAGCAGTGAAAGCTTGCTAGCGGGGTCTTACTACAATGAGCAGTTCTTC
D gene: TRBD2; J gene: TRBJ2-5; V gene: TRBV25-1; clone size: NA; CDR3 protein: CASSGGVGQETQYF; CDR3 DNA: TGTGCCAGCAGCGGGGGGGTGGGTCAAGAGACCCAGTACTTC
D gene: TRBD1; J gene: TRBJ1-5; V gene: TRBV4-1; clone size: few; CDR3 protein: CASSQEGQGAQPQHF; CDR3 DNA: TGCGCCAGCAGCCAAGAGGGACAGGGTGCCCAGCCCCAGCATTTT
D gene: TRBD1; J gene: TRBJ2-3; V gene: TRBV5-1; clone size: few; CDR3 protein: CASSIGDREPDTQYF; CDR3 DNA: TGCGCCAGCAGCATCGGGGACAGGGAGCCAGATACGCAGTATTTT
D gene: TRBD1; J gene: TRBJ2-3; V gene: TRBV5-1; clone size: NA; CDR3 protein: CASSRQGPFTDTQYF; CDR3 DNA: TGCGCCAGCAGCCGACAGGGGCCCTTCACAGATACGCAGTATTTT
D gene: NA; J gene: TRBJ2-1; V gene: TRBV10-2; clone size: NA; CDR3 protein: CASIGGPNEQFF; CDR3 DNA: TGCGCCAGCATAGGGGGGCCCAATGAGCAGTTCTTC
D gene: NA; J gene: TRBJ1-5; V gene: TRBV6-1; clone size: few; CDR3 protein: CASSESSRSQGYQPQHF; CDR3 DNA: TGTGCCAGCAGTGAATCATCCCGCAGCCAGGGGTATCAGCCCCAGCATTTT
D gene: TRBD2; J gene: TRBJ2-1; V gene: TRBV9; clone size: few; CDR3 protein: CASSVSGSGAYNEQFF; CDR3 DNA: TGTGCCAGCAGCGTGTCGGGTAGCGGGGCCTACAATGAGCAGTTCTTC
D gene: TRBD2; J gene: TRBJ2-2; V gene: TRBV7-2; clone size: NA; CDR3 protein: CASSFKLTSGGFTGELFF; CDR3 DNA: TGTGCCAGCAGCTTTAAACTGACTAGCGGGGGATTCACCGGGGAGCTGTTTTTT
D gene: TRBD2; J gene: TRBJ2-1; V gene: TRBV24-1; clone size: NA; CDR3 protein: CATSLGGGSYNEQFF; CDR3 DNA: TGTGCCACTTCTCTGGGGGGGGGCTCCTACAATGAGCAGTTCTTC
D gene: NA; J gene: TRBJ1-4; V gene: TRBV6-5; clone size: NA; CDR3 protein: CASSRQVQDEKLFF; CDR3 DNA: TGTGCCAGCAGTCGACAGGTCCAGGATGAAAAACTGTTTTTT
D gene: NA; J gene: TRBJ1-2; V gene: TRBV7-9; clone size: NA; CDR3 protein: CASSAGRPGYTF; CDR3 DNA: TGTGCCAGCAGCGCCGGACGGCCCGGCTACACCTTC
D gene: TRBD1; J gene: TRBJ1-5; V gene: TRBV29-1; clone size: NA; CDR3 protein: CSVAGTGGQPQHF; CDR3 DNA: TGCAGCGTTGCTGGGACAGGGGGACAGCCCCAGCATTTT
D gene: NA; J gene: TRBJ2-1; V gene: TRBV18; clone size: NA; CDR3 protein: CASSPPASNEQFF; CDR3 DNA: TGTGCCAGCTCACCACCGGCCAGCAATGAGCAGTTCTTC
D gene: TRBD1; J gene: TRBJ1-1; V gene: TRBV5-1; clone size: NA; CDR3 protein: CASSQLDRGYTEAFF; CDR3 DNA: TGCGCCAGCAGCCAACTGGACAGGGGGTACACTGAAGCTTTCTTT
D gene: NA; J gene: TRBJ2-1; V gene: TRBV6-6; clone size: NA; CDR3 protein: CASSKGTSTYNEQFF; CDR3 DNA: TGTGCCAGCAGTAAAGGTACGAGTACCTACAATGAGCAGTTCTTC
D gene: NA; J gene: TRBJ1-1; V gene: TRBV19; clone size: NA; CDR3 protein: CASTYGRYTEAFF; CDR3 DNA: TGTGCCAGTACCTACGGACGTTACACTGAAGCTTTCTTT
D gene: NA; J gene: TRBJ2-7; V gene: TRBV5-6; clone size: NA; CDR3 protein: CASSPVGSSREYF; CDR3 DNA: TGTGCCAGCAGCCCGGTCGGCTCCAGCCGGGAGTACTTC
D gene: TRBD1; J gene: TRBJ1-1; V gene: TRBV4-1; clone size: NA; CDR3 protein: CASSQEAVRGGFEAFF; CDR3 DNA: TGCGCCAGCAGCCAAGAAGCTGTCAGGGGGGGCTTCGAAGCTTTCTTT
D gene: NA; J gene: TRBJ1-1; V gene: TRBV10-3; clone size: once; CDR3 protein: CAIRDEGDEAFF; CDR3 DNA: TGTGCCATCAGGGACGAAGGCGATGAAGCTTTCTTT